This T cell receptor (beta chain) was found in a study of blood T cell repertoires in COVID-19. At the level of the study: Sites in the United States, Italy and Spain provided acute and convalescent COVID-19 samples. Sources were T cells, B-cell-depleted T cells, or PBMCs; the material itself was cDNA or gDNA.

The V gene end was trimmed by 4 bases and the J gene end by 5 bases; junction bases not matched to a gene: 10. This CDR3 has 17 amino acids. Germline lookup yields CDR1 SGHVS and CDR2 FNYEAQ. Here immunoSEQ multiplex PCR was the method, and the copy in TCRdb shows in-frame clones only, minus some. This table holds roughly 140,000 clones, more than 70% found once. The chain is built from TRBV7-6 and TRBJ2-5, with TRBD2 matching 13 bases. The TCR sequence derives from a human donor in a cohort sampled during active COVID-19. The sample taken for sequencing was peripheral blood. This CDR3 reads CASSSNPGTSGTETQYF. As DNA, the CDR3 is TGTGCCAGCAGCTCGAACCCCGGGACTAGCGGGACTGAGACCCAGTACTTC.